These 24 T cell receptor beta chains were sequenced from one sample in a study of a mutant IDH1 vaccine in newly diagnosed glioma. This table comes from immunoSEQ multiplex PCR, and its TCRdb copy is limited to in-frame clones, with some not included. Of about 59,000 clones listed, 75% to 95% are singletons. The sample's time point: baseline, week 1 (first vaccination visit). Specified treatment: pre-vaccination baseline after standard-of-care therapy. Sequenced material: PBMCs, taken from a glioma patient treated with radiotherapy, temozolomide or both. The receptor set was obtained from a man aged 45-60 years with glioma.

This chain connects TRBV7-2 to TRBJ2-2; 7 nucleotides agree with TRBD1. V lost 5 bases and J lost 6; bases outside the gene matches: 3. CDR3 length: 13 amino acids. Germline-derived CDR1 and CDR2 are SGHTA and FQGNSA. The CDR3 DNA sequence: TGTGCCAGCAGCGATAGGGGGCCCGGGGAGCTGTTTTTT. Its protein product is CASSDRGPGELFF.

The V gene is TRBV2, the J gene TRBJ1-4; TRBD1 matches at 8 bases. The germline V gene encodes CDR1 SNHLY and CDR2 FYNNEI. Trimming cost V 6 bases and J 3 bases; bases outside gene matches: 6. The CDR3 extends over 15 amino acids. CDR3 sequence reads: CASSQGAVPNEKLFF. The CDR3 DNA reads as TGTGCCAGCAGCCAGGGGGCCGTCCCTAATGAAAAACTGTTTTTT.

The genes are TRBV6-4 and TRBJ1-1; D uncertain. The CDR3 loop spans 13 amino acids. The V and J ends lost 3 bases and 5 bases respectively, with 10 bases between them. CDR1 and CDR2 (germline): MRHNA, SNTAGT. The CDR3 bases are TGTGCCAGCAGTGATTACCGGGGTACTGAAGCTTTCTTT. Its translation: CASSDYRGTEAFF.

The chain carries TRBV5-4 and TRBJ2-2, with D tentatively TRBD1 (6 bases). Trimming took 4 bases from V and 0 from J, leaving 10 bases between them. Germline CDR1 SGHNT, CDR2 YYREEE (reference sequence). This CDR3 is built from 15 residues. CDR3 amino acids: CASSPGDPNTGELFF. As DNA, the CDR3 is TGTGCCAGCAGCCCAGGGGACCCGAACACCGGGGAGCTGTTTTTT.

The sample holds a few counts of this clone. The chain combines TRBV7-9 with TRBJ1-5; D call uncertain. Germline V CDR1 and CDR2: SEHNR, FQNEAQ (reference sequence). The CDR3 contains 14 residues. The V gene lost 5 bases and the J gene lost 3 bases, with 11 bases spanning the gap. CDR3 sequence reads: CASSPGRANQPQHF. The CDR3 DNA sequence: TGTGCCAGCAGCCCCGGGAGGGCCAATCAGCCCCAGCATTTT.

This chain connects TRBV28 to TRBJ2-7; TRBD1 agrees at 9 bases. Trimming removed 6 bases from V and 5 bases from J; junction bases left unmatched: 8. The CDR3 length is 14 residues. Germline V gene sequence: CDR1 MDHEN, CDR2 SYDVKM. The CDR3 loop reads CASRPGQGANEQYF. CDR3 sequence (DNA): TGTGCCAGCAGGCCGGGACAGGGCGCGAACGAGCAGTACTTC.

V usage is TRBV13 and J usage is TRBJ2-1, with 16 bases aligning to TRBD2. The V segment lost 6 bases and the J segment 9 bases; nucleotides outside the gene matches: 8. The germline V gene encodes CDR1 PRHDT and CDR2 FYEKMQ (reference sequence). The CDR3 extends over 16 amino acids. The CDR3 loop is CASSPGLAGGKAEQFF. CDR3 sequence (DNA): TGTGCCAGCAGTCCGGGACTAGCGGGAGGGAAGGCTGAGCAGTTCTTC.

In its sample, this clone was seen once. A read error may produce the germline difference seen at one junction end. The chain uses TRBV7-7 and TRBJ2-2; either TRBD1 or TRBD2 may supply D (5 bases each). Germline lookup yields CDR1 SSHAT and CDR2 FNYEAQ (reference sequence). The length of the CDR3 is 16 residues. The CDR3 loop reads CASSLSHGDGTGELFF. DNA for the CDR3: TGTGCTAGCAGCTTATCGCACGGGGACGGCACCGGGGAGCTGTTTTTT.

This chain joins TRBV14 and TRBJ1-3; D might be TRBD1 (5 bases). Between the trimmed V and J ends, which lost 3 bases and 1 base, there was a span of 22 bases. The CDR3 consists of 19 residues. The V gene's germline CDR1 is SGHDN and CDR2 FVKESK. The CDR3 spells CASSQVGGRLWASGNTIYF. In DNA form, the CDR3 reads TGTGCCAGCAGCCAGGTGGGGGGACGCCTTTGGGCATCTGGAAACACCATATATTTT.

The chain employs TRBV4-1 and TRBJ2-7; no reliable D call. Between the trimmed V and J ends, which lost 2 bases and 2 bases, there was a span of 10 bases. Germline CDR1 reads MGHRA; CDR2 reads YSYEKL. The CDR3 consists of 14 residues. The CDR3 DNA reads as TGCGCCAGCAGCCAAAAGACGGAGCCCTACGAGCAGTACTTC. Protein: CASSQKTEPYEQYF.

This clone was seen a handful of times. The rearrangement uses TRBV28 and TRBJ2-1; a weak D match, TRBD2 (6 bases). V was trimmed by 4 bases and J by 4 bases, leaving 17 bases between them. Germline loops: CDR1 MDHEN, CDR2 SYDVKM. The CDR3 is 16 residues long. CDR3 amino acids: CASSWGTSQMYNEQFF. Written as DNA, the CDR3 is TGTGCCAGCAGTTGGGGGACTTCTCAAATGTACAATGAGCAGTTCTTC.

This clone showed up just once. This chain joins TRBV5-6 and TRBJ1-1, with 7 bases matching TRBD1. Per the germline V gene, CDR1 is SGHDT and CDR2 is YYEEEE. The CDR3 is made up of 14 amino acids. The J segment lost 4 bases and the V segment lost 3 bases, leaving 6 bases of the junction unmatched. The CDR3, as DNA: TGTGCCAGCAGCTGGGCGGGGACAGTCACTGAAGCTTTCTTT. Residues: CASSWAGTVTEAFF.

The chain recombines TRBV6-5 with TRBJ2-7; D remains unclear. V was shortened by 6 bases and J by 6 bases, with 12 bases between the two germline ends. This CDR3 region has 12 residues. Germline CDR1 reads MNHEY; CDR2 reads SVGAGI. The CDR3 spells CASSTAGLEQYF. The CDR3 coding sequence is TGTGCCAGCAGCACCGCCGGGCTCGAGCAGTACTTC.

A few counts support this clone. The CDR3 DNA is TGTGCCAGGAACGGGGAGGGGCATCAGCCCCAGCATTTT. Residues: CARNGEGHQPQHF. The chain carries TRBV6-4 and TRBJ1-5; D is perhaps TRBD1 (5 bases). CDR1 is MRHNA, CDR2 SNTAGT, per germline. The CDR3 contains 13 residues. V lost 9 bases and J lost 5, with 14 bases in between.

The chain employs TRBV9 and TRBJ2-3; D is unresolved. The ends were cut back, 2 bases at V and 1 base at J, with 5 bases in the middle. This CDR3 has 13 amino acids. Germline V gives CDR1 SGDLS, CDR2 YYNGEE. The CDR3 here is CASSVFGTDTQYF. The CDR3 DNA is TGTGCCAGCAGCGTCTTCGGCACAGATACGCAGTATTTT.

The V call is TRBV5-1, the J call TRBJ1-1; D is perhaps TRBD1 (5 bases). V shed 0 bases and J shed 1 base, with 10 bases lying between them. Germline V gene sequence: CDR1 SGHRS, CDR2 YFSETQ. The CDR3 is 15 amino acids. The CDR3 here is CASSLGWGTNTEAFF. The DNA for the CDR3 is TGCGCCAGCAGCTTGGGGTGGGGCACGAACACTGAAGCTTTCTTT.

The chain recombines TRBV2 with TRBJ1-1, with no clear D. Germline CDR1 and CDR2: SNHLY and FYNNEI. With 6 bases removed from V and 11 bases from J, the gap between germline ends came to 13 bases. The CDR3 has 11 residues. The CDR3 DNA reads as TGTGCCAGCAGCCCCGGGTCCAGGGCTTTCTTT. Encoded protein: CASSPGSRAFF.

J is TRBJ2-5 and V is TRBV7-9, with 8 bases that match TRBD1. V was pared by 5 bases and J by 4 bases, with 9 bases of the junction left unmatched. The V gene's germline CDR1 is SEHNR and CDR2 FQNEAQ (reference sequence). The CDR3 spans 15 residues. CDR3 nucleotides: TGTGCCAGCAGCCGGCCCGACAGGGGAAGAGAGACCCAGTACTTC. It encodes CASSRPDRGRETQYF. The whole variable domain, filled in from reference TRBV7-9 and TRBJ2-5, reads DTGVSQNPRHKITKRGQNVTFRCDPISEHNRLYWYRQTLGQGPEFLTYFQNEAQLEKSRLLSDRFSAERPKGSFSTLEIQRTEQGDSAMYLCASSRPDRGRETQYFGPGTRLLVL.

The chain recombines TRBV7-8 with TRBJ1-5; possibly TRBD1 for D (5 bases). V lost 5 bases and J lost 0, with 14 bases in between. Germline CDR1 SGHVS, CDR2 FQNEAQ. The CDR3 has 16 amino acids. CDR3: CASSIRTRYSNQPQHF. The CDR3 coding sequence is TGTGCCAGCAGCATCCGGACACGATATAGCAATCAGCCCCAGCATTTT.

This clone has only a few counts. The CDR3 is CASTLAGGGDEQFF. The CDR3 DNA reads as TGTGCCAGTACATTAGCGGGAGGAGGTGATGAGCAGTTCTTC. The rearrangement uses TRBV19 and TRBJ2-1, with 10 bases fitting TRBD2. CDR1 LNHDA and CDR2 SQIVND come from the germline V gene (reference sequence). Trimming took 7 bases from V and 8 from J; bases not matched to a gene: 8. CDR3 length equals 14 residues.

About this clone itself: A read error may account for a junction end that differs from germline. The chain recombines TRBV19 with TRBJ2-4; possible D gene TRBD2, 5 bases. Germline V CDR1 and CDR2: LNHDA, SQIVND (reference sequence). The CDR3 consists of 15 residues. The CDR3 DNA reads TGTGCCAGTAGTCTAGACTTAGCGCCAAAAAACATTCAGTACTTC. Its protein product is CASSLDLAPKNIQYF.

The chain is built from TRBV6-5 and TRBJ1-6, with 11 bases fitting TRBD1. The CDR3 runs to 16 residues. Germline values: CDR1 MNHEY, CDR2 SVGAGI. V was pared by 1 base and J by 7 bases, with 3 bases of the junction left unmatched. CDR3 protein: CASSYFGTGGNSPLHF. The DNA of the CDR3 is TGTGCCAGCAGTTACTTCGGGACAGGGGGGAATTCACCCCTCCACTTT.

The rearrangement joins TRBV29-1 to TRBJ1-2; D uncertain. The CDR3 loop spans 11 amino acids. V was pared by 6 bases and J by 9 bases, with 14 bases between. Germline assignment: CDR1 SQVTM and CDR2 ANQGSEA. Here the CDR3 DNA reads TGCAGCGTCTGTACTGCGGAGAGCTACACCTTC. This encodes CSVCTAESYTF.

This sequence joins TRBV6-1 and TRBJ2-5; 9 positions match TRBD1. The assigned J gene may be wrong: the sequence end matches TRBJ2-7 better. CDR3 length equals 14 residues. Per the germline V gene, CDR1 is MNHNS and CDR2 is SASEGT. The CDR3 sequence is CASRADRGTYEQYF. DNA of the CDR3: TGTGCCAGCAGGGCAGACAGGGGGACCTACGAGCAGTACTTC.